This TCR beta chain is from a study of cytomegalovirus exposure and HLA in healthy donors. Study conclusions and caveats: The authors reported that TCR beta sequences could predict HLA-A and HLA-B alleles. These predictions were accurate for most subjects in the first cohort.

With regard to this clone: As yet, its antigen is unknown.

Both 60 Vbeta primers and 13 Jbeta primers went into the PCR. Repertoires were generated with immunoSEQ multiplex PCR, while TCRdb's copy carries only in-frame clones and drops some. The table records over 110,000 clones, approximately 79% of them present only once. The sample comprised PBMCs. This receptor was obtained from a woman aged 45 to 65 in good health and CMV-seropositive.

The CDR3 loop is CASSEPTGAEGQPQHF. The DNA for the CDR3 is TGTGCCAGCAGTGAACCCACAGGGGCCGAGGGTCAGCCCCAGCATTTT. V is TRBV6-1 and J is TRBJ1-5, with 7 positions matching TRBD1. This CDR3 comprises 16 residues. V lost 2 bases to trimming and J lost 6 bases; unmatched junction nucleotides: 10. Per germline, CDR1 MNHNS and CDR2 SASEGT.